This TCR beta chain was recorded in a study of T cell repertoires in cytomegalovirus infection. Study outcomes and limitations: Pooled public TCR beta family frequency picked out CMV carriers with the relevant HLA.

This clonotype came up many times. What it binds is not known. TCRdb fed the reads into MiXCR, producing one record per CDR3 protein. This sample has about 740,000 distinct CDR3 sequences, with less than 40% found just once. This clonotype was sampled from a human donor in good health (CMV status not recorded). Some clones in this sample may be carry-over from other donors' samples. The sequenced sample consisted of PBMCs.

The CDR3, as DNA: TGTGCCAGCAGCTTCCTAGGACAGGGGGTCCAGCAGTTCTTC. Protein sequence: CASSFLGQGVQQFF. V usage is TRBV7-2 and J usage is TRBJ2-1, with TRBD1 matching over 10 bases. The length of the CDR3 is 14 residues. Germline CDR1 is SGHTA and CDR2 is FQGNSA. The J segment lost 11 bases and the V segment lost 3 bases, leaving 7 bases of the junction unmatched. Full variable domain (remainder filled in from reference TRBV7-2 and TRBJ2-1): GAGVSQSPSNKVTEKGKDVELRCDPISGHTALYWYRQSLGQGLEFLIYFQGNSAPDKSGLPSDRFSAERTGGSVSTLTIQRTQQEDSAVYLCASSFLGQGVQQFFGPGTRLTVL.